This T cell receptor (beta chain) was profiled in a study of blood T cell repertoires in COVID-19. Study-wide context: Whether acute or convalescent, the COVID-19 samples came from the United States, Italy and Spain.

Authors' data handling: Estimated nucleated cell counts came from reference gene primer amplification. Method: immunoSEQ multiplex PCR; TCRdb's copy keeps in-frame clones and lacks some. V and J calls and clone size are as listed in that table; D and trimming were resolved from the DNA. The table shows 200,000 to 250,000 clones, with almost 85% occurring only once. Germline assignment: CDR1 SGHRS and CDR2 YFSETQ. After removal of 4 bases from V and 5 bases from J, the junction contained 6 bases not matched to a gene. CDR3 length equals 15 residues. The receptor comes from a woman aged 40 to 55 with acute or convalescent COVID-19. The chain couples TRBV5-1 to TRBJ2-3, with TRBD1 matching over 11 bases. The sequencing sample was made of peripheral blood. The CDR3 region has the DNA TGCGCCAGCAGCACCGGGACAGGGGGTGGAGATACGCAGTATTTT. Its translation: CASSTGTGGGDTQYF. Based on the CDR3 plus reference TRBV5-1 and TRBJ2-3, the full variable domain is KAGVTQTPRYLIKTRGQQVTLSCSPISGHRSVSWYQQTPGQGLQFLFEYFSETQRNKGNFPGRFSGRQFSNSRSEMNVSTLELGDSALYLCASSTGTGGGDTQYFGPGTRLTVL.